A selection of T cell receptor beta chains follows, all from one sample in a study of immune evolution from preneoplasia to lung adenocarcinoma. Sequenced by immunoSEQ multiplex PCR; TCRdb stores in-frame clones only, minus some. The sample comprises approximately 4,900 clones, roughly 77% of which are singletons, and around a tenth rests with the top ten. Sequencing was performed on FFPE minimally invasive lung adenocarcinoma tissue. All receptors derive from a person aged 70 to 79 with lung adenocarcinoma. Both conserved end residues are part of each CDR3. For some rows the clone size is stated as once, few or many, or as a class when expanded; others skip it.

TRBJ1-4 NA TRBV11-3 CASSFGSGNEKLFF
TRBJ2-6 NA TRBV28 CASSLRGSGANVLTF
TRBJ1-2 NA TRBV11-3 CASSTDRAHDYTF
TRBJ2-7 NA TRBV19 CASSVTSGSPGSYEQYF
TRBJ2-7 once TRBV10-1 CASSESGFGHEQYF
TRBJ2-2 NA TRBV7-2 CASSGGLGGELFF
TRBJ2-7 NA TRBV5-1 CASSAGALDRYEQYF
TRBJ1-3 NA TRBV2 CASSEATARGTGNTIYF
TRBJ2-6 NA TRBV25-1 CASSEYDRGGSGANVLTF
TRBJ1-2 NA TRBV19 CASSTTPPPPYGYTF
TRBJ1-4 NA TRBV5-1 CASSLGGNNEKLFF
TRBJ2-1 NA TRBV2 CASMVWSSYNEQFF
TRBJ2-7 NA TRBV10-2 CASIGDRYEQYF
TRBJ2-3 NA TRBV19 CASSKTGVGTDTQYF
TRBJ2-7 NA TRBV5-8 CASSSPIAGGDEQYF
TRBJ1-4 few TRBV11-2 CASSLEPGAREKLFF
TRBJ1-3 NA TRBV5-1 CASSETTVTGNTIYF
TRBJ1-1 few TRBV7-8 CASNNRVGDTEAFF
TRBJ1-2 NA TRBV5-4 CASSYRTGYDYGYTF
TRBJ2-4 NA TRBV9 CASSVAEGNIQYF
TRBJ2-1 NA TRBV2 CASSYPTGGNEQFF
TRBJ2-2 NA TRBV11-1 CASSSGGRQGARNTGELFF
TRBJ2-7 NA TRBV9 CASSAGQGLPYEQYF
TRBJ1-2 few TRBV27 CASSFGVVCPPNYVTCYGYTF
TRBJ2-7 NA TRBV7-8 CASSLVTLAGYPYEQYF
TRBJ1-4 few TRBV15 CATSRLTGTGDEKLFF
TRBJ2-5 NA TRBV4-2 CASSPGQGGGETQYF
TRBJ2-1 NA TRBV27 CASSLRAGQWAYNEQFF
TRBJ1-1 NA TRBV5-8 CASSRPPEVSNTEAFF
TRBJ1-1 NA TRBV30 CARRQGLGTEAFF
TRBJ2-1 once TRBV5-1 CASSARAYNEQFF
TRBJ2-7 few TRBV9 CASSVVPGAGSREQYF
TRBJ2-7 few TRBV11-2 CASSPSTGPDYEQYF
TRBJ2-7 NA TRBV4-1 CASSLRADNAAEQYF
TRBJ2-1 large TRBV12-5 CASGSDSIRSEQFF
TRBJ2-7 few TRBV7-2 CASSLAGQGAHEQYF
TRBJ2-2 NA TRBV30 CAWSAPGAISPGELFF
TRBJ1-1 NA TRBV7-9 CASSFGWQGGTEAFF
TRBJ1-1 NA TRBV5-1 CASSFVLNTEAFF
TRBJ1-4 NA TRBV18 CASSKGPGAANEKLFF
TRBJ2-7 NA TRBV27 CASSLQPKPYEQYF
TRBJ2-7 NA TRBV7-9 CASSFPGSGEQYF
TRBJ2-3 NA TRBV2 CASHRATGGDLSTDTQYF
TRBJ2-1 NA TRBV30 CAWSVGLDNEQFF
TRBJ1-2 NA TRBV18 CASSPQGPRDGYTF
TRBJ1-2 NA TRBV28 CASSLGGTGSNYGYTF
TRBJ2-5 NA TRBV2 CASRRAPGGEETQYF
TRBJ2-7 NA TRBV7-2 CASSQGQGRDF
TRBJ2-5 NA TRBV2 CASSEVLRETQYF